A single sample is the source of the 6 T cell receptor beta chains below, sequenced in a study of T cells expressing NK-cell markers. TCRdb reprocessed the 5' RACE reads, keeping one entry per CDR3 protein, no DNA. The listing contains some 110,000 distinct CDR3 sequences. Input material: blood T cells: a sorted CD56 or NKG2C T cell subset, CD4+ or CD8+ T cells, or bulk PBMC T cells (not recorded which). These receptors were taken from a woman aged 18-70 years in good health.

V usage is TRBV7-9 and J usage is TRBJ2-7; checking the TCRdb D call of TRBD1 is not possible without DNA. This CDR3 comprises 14 residues. The germline gives CDR1 SEHNR, CDR2 FQNEAQ (reference sequence). The CDR3 here is CASSFSQDGYEQYF.

Measured by frequency, this clonotype is medium-sized. V gene TRBV6-2 or TRBV6-3 combines with J gene TRBJ2-1; the D gene TCRdb calls, TRBD2, cannot be checked with no DNA. The CDR3 sequence is 14 residues long. CDR1 and CDR2 from the germline V gene are MNHEY and SVGEGT. CDR3 in amino acids: CASSFLTSGDEQFF.

This rearrangement joins TRBV3-1 to TRBJ2-3; TCRdb proposes TRBD2, but this gene call is untestable without DNA. The CDR3 totals 15 residues. From germline, CDR1 is LGHDT and CDR2 YNNKEL (reference sequence). CDR3 region: CASSGSGSSTDTQYF.

V usage is TRBV7-6 and J usage is TRBJ2-2. Per germline, CDR1 SGHVS and CDR2 FNYEAQ. The CDR3 has 15 amino acids. The CDR3 is CASSLSLINTGELFF.

V gene TRBV13 combines with J gene TRBJ2-5; the D gene TCRdb calls, TRBD2, cannot be checked with no DNA. The CDR3 is made up of 16 amino acids. Germline loops: CDR1 PRHDT, CDR2 FYEKMQ (reference sequence). The CDR3 sequence is CASSARLAGSSQTQYF.

The CDR3 spells CASSDGNQPQHF. The rearrangement joins TRBV25-1 to TRBJ1-5. The CDR3 loop spans 12 amino acids. Germline CDR1 is MGHDK and CDR2 is SYGVNS.